The TCR beta chain under discussion was sequenced for a study of shared clonotypes between healthy human individuals. As for the study in general: Participating donors consisted of a couple of women and a few men aged 18 to 49. Each donor had three CD4 naive, three CD4 memory, two CD8 naive and one CD8 memory plate.

The repertoire was sequenced with immunoSEQ multiplex PCR; TCRdb's copy has only in-frame clones and lacks some. Seen here are some 1.5 million clones, 95% to 99% observed once, and the top ten hold about 0.45%. In germline, CDR1 is SGHTA, CDR2 FQGNSA. The CDR3 totals 14 residues. V lost 6 bases and J 2 bases, leaving 13 bases between the germline ends. Recent vaccinations or acute infections were absent in the healthy HIV-negative adult donors. Naive CD4+ cells were CD45RA-selected; the remaining cells were memory. Sequencing used naive CD4+ T cells sorted from blood. Stated subset: CD45RA+ positively selected. The V and J genes are TRBV7-2 and TRBJ1-1; D is uncertain. The clonotype comes from a man aged 25 to 40 in good health. CDR3 bases: TGTGCCAGCAGATCTGGACGGGGAAACACTGAAGCTTTCTTT. Amino acids: CASRSGRGNTEAFF.